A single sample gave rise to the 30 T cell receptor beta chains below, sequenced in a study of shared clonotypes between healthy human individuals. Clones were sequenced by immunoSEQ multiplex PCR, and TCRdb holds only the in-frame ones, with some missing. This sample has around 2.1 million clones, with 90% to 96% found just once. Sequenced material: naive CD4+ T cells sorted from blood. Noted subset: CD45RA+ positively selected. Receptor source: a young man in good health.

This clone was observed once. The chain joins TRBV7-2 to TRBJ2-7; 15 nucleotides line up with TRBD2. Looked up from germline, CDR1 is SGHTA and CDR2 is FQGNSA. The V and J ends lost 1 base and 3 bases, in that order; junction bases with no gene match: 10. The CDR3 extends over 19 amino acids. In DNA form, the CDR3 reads TGTGCCAGCAGCTTAGGGTTGTCCGGGACTAGCGGGAGGAGCTACGAGCAGTACTTC. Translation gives CASSLGLSGTSGRSYEQYF.

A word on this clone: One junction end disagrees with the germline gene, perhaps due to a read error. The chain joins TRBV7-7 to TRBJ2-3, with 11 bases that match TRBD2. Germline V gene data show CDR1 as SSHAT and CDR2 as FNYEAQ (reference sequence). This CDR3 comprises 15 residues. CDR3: CASRRLAGSTDTQYF. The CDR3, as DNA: TGTGCTAGCAGGCGACTAGCGGGAAGCACAGATACGCAGTATTTT.

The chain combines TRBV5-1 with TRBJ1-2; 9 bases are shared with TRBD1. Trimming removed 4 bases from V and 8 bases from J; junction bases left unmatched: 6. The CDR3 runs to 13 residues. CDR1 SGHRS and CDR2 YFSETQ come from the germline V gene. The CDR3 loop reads CASSGGTGIGYTF. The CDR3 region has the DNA TGCGCCAGCAGCGGCGGGACAGGGATCGGCTACACCTTC.

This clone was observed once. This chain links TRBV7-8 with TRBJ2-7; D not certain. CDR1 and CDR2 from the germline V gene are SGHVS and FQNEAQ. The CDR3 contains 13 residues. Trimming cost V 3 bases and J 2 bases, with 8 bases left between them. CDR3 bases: TGTGCCAGCAGCTTCCAAAGGGCCTACGAGCAGTACTTC. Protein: CASSFQRAYEQYF.

The CDR3 region has the DNA TGTGCCAGCAGCTTAGCGTTCGGGACAGGGAGCCCCGAGCAGTACTTC. It encodes CASSLAFGTGSPEQYF. The V call is TRBV7-9, the J call TRBJ2-7; TRBD1 agrees at 9 bases. Germline V gene sequence: CDR1 SEHNR, CDR2 FQNEAQ (reference sequence). Unmatched junction bases numbered 9, after V lost 0 bases and J lost 6 bases. CDR3 length: 16 amino acids.

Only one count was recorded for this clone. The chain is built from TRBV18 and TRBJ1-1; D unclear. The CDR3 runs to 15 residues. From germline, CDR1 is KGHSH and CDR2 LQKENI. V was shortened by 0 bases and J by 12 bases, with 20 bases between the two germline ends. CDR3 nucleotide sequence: TGTGCCAGCTCACCACCGTCCGCCGGGATTAGTAGTTCTTTCTTT. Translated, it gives CASSPPSAGISSSFF.

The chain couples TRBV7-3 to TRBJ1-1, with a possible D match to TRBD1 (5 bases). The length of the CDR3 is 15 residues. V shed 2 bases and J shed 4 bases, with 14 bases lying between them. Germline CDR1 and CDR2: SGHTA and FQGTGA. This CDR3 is CASSLQGIGGTEAFF. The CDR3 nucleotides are TGTGCCAGCAGCTTACAGGGAATCGGCGGCACTGAAGCTTTCTTT. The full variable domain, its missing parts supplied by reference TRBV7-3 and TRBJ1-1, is GAGVSQTPSNKVTEKGKYVELRCDPISGHTALYWYRQSLGQGPEFLIYFQGTGAADDSGLPNDRFFAVRPEGSVSTLKIQRTERGDSAVYLCASSLQGIGGTEAFFGQGTRLTVV.

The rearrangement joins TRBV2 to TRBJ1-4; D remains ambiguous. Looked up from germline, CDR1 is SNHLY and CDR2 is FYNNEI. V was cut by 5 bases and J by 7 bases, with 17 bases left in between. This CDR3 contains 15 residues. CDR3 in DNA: TGTGCCAGCAGTCAATTCCTTGAGGGCGGTGAAAAACTGTTTTTT. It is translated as CASSQFLEGGEKLFF.

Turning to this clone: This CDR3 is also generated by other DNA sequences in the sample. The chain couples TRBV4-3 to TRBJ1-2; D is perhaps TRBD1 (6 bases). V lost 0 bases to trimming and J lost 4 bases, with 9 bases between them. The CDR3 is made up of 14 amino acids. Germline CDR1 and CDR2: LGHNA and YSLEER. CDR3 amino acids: CASSQDQGLYGYTF. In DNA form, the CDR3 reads TGCGCCAGCAGCCAAGATCAGGGGCTCTATGGCTACACCTTC.

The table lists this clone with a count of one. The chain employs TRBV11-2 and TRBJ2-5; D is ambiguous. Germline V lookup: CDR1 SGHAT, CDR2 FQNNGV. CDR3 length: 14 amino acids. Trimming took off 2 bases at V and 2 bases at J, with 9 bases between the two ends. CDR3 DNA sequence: TGTGCCAGCAGCTTATCGTCGGTACAAGAGACCCAGTACTTC. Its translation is CASSLSSVQETQYF.

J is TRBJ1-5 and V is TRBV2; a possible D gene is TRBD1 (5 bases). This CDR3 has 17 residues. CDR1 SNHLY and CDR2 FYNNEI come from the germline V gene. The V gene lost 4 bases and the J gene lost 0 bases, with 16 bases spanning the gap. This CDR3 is CASSGREGRNSNQPQHF. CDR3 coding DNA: TGTGCCAGCAGTGGACGAGAGGGACGGAATAGCAATCAGCCCCAGCATTTT.

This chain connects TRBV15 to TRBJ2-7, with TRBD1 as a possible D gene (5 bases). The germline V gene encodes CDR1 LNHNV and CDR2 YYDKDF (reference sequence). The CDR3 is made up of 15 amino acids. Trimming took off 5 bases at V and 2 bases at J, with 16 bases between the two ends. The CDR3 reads CATSHTDSVAYEQYF. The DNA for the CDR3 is TGTGCCACCAGCCATACCGACAGCGTAGCCTACGAGCAGTACTTC.

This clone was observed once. The CDR3 nucleotides are TGTGCCAGCAGCTCGGTCTTCTCTAGCACAGATACGCAGTATTTT. Protein: CASSSVFSSTDTQYF. The rearrangement links TRBV11-2 to TRBJ2-3; D remains ambiguous. The CDR3 is 15 residues long. V shed 4 bases and J shed 0 bases, with 11 bases lying between them. The germline V gene encodes CDR1 SGHAT and CDR2 FQNNGV.

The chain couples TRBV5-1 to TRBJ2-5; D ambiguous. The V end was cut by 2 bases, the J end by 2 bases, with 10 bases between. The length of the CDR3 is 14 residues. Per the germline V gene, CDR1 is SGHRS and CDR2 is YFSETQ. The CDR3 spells CASSFNDLQETQYF. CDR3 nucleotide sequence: TGCGCCAGCAGCTTTAACGATCTTCAAGAGACCCAGTACTTC.

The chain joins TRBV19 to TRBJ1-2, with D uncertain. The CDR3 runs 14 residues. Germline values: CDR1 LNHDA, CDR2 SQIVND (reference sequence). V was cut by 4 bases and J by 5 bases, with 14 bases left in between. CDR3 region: CASSTPDGMYGYTF. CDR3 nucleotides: TGTGCCAGTAGTACGCCGGACGGAATGTATGGCTACACCTTC.

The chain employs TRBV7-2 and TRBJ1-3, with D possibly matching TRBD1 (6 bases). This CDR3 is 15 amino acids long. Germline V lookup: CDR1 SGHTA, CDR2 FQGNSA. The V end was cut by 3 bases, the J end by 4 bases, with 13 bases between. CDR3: CASSFRLDSGNTIYF. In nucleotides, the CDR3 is TGTGCCAGCAGCTTTCGATTGGACAGCGGAAACACCATATATTTT.

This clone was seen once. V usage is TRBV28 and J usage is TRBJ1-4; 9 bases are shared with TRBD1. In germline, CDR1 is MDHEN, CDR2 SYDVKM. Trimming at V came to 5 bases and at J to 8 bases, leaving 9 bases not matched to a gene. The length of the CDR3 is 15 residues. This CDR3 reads CASSASDRGGEKLFF. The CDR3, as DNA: TGTGCCAGCAGTGCATCGGACAGGGGAGGCGAAAAACTGTTTTTT.

As DNA, the CDR3 is TGTGCCAGTAGTATTCGGGGAGTCGGTGGTCTCTACGAGCAGTACTTC. Protein: CASSIRGVGGLYEQYF. This rearrangement joins TRBV19 to TRBJ2-7; D is perhaps TRBD2 (5 bases). Germline CDR1 and CDR2: LNHDA and SQIVND (reference sequence). V lost 3 bases to trimming and J lost 3 bases, with 18 bases between them. There are 16 residues in the CDR3.

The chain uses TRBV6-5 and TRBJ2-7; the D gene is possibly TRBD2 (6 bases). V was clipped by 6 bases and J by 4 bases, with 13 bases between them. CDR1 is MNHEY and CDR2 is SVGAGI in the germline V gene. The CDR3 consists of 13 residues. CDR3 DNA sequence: TGTGCCAGCAGCCGGGGGAGAGAATACGAGCAGTACTTC. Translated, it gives CASSRGREYEQYF.

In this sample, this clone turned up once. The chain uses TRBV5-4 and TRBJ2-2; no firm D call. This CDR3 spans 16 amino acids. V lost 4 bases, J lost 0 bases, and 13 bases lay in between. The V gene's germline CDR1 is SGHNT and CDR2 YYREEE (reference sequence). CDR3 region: CASSQTFGSNTGELFF. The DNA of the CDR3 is TGTGCCAGCAGCCAAACTTTTGGCTCGAACACCGGGGAGCTGTTTTTT.

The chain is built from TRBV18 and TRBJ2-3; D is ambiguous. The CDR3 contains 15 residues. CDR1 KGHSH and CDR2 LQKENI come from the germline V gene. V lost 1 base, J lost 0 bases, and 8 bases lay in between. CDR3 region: CASSPQAASTDTQYF. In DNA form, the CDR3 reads TGTGCCAGCTCACCACAGGCGGCTAGCACAGATACGCAGTATTTT.

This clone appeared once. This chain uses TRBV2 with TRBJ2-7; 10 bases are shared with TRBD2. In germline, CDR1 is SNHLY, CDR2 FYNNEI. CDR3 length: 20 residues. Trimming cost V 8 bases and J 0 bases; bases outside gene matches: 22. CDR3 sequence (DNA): TGTGCCAGCGCCCGACCGTCTAGCGGGAGTAACCATCGACCCTCCTACGAGCAGTACTTC. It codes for CASARPSSGSNHRPSYEQYF.

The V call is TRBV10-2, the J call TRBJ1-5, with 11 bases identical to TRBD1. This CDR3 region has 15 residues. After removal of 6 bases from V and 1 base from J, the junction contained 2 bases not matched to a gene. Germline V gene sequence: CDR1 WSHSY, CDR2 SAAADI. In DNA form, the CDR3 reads TGCGCCAGCAGACGGGACAGGGGGAGCAATCAGCCCCAGCATTTT. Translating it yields CASRRDRGSNQPQHF.

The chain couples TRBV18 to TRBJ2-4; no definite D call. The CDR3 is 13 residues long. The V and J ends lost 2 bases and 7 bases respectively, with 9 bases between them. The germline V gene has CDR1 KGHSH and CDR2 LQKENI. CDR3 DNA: TGTGCCAGCTCACCAAATATTGATAACATTCAGTACTTC. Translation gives CASSPNIDNIQYF. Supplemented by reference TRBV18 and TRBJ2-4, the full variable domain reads NAGVMQNPRHLVRRRGQEARLRCSPMKGHSHVYWYRQLPEEGLKFMVYLQKENIIDESGMPKERFSAEFPKEGPSILRIQQVVRGDSAAYFCASSPNIDNIQYFGAGTRLSVL.

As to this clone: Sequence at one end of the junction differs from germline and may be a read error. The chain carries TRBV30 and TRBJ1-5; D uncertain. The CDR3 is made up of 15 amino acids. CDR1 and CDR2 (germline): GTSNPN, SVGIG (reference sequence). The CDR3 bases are TGTGCCTGCCCCCCCGTGAGTGTCATTGATCAGCTCCAGCATTTT. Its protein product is CACPPVSVIDQLQHF. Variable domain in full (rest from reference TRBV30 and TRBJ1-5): SQTIHQWPATLVQPVGSPLSLECTVEGTSNPNLYWYRQAAGRGLQLLFYSVGIGQISSEVPQNLSASRPQDRQFILSSKKLLLSDSGFYLCACPPVSVIDQLQHFGDGTRLSIL.

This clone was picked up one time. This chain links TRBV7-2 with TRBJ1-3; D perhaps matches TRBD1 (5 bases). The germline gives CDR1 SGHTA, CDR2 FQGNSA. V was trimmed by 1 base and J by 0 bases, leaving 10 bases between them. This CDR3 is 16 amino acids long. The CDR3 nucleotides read TGTGCCAGCAGCTTAGATAGAGGGGTCTCTGGAAACACCATATATTTT. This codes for CASSLDRGVSGNTIYF.

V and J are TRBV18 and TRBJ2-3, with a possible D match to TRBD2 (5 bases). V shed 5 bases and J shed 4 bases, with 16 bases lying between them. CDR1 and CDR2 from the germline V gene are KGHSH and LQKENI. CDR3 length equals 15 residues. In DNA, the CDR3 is TGTGCCAGCTCAGGGGAGAGGGCAGCGGCAGATACGCAGTATTTT. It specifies CASSGERAAADTQYF.

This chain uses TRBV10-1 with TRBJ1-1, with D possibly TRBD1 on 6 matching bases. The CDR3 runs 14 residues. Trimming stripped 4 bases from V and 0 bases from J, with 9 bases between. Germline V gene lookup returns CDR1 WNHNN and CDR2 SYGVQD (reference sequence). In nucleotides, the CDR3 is TGCGCCAGCAGTGCAGGGGCCGTGAACACTGAAGCTTTCTTT. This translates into CASSAGAVNTEAFF.

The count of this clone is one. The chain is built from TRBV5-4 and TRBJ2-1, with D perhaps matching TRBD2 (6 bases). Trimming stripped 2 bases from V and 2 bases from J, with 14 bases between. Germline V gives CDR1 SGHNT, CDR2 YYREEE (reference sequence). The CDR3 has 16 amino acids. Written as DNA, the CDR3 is TGTGCCAGCAGCTTCTACGGGAGTCTCCCCTACAATGAGCAGTTCTTC. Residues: CASSFYGSLPYNEQFF.

CDR3 amino acids: CASSQVHGGVVDTQYF. The CDR3 DNA sequence: TGCGCCAGCAGCCAAGTTCATGGAGGCGTTGTAGATACGCAGTATTTT. The V and J genes are TRBV4-1 and TRBJ2-3; a possible D gene is TRBD2 (5 bases). Germline lookup yields CDR1 MGHRA and CDR2 YSYEKL. Trimming shortened V by 1 base and J by 5 bases, and 16 bases separated the two germline ends. The length of the CDR3 is 16 residues.